This T cell receptor (beta chain) was captured in a study of graft-versus-host responses after intestinal transplantation. Study-wide context: Anti-thymocyte globulin was used for induction in all recipients, who then took tacrolimus and steroids for approximately three years.

Germline values: CDR1 MNHNY, CDR2 SVGAGI (reference sequence). The CDR3 extends over 14 amino acids. V was pared by 0 bases and J by 3 bases, with 7 bases between. Study-level results: Some patients had graft-donor T cell macrochimerism, and their allografts showed high graft-versus-host to host-versus-graft clonal ratios. In recipient marrow, GvH clones were found, and some appeared first in ileum or blood.

TCRdb's copy holds only in-frame clones and misses some; the assay was immunoSEQ multiplex PCR. The table records 150,000 or so clones, roughly 91% of them present only once. Worth noting for this clone: Its antigen remains unidentified.

The specimen comprised unstimulated CD4+ T cells sorted from spleen or lymph node cells, sampled before intestinal transplant. The chain carries TRBV6-6 and TRBJ2-3, with a tentative D call TRBD1 (6 bases). This sequence was found in a human donor who received an intestinal transplant. CDR3 loop: CASSYSGQTDTQYF. The DNA for the CDR3 is TGTGCCAGCAGTTACTCTGGACAGACAGATACGCAGTATTTT.